The clone carrying this TCR beta chain turned up a few times. Addition of a universal primer site occurred through template switching, and cDNA carried unique molecular identifiers. One entry per CDR3 protein, called by TCRdb with MiXCR from the 5' RACE reads. This sample yields 640,000 or so distinct CDR3 sequences, of which approximately 6.1% are seen a single time; around 1.7% belongs to the top ten. The data stem from a study of identical twins. This sequence was found in a man in his late teens or twenties in good health. Sequenced sample: naive T cells sorted from blood.

The DNA for the CDR3 is TGTGCCAGCACCCGCTCCTACGGGGGATACAATGAGCAGTTCTTC. This encodes CASTRSYGGYNEQFF. The chain employs TRBV28 and TRBJ2-1, with D possibly being TRBD2 (6 bases). The CDR3 length is 15 residues. Germline V gene lookup returns CDR1 MDHEN and CDR2 SYDVKM. Trimming took 7 bases from V and 4 from J, leaving 17 bases between them.